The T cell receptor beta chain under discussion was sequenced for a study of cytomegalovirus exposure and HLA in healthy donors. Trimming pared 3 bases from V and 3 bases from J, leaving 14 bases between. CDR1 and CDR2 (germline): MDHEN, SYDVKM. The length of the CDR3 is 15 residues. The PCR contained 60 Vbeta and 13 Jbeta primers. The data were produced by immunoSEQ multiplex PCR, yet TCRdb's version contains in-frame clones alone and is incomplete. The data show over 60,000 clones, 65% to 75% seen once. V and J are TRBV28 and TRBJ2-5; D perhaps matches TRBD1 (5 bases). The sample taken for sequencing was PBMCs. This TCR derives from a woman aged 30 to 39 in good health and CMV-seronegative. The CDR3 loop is CASSLGQGGEETQYF. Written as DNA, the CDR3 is TGTGCCAGCAGTTTGGGCCAGGGCGGAGAAGAGACCCAGTACTTC.